Only a few counts were recorded for the clone carrying this TCR beta chain. This specimen belongs to a study of human T cells and chemical hapten exposure. Study-wide background: All through the roughly 25-week study, the scalp of each patient received diphenylcyclopropenone doses weekly.

This sample's time point: patch test 1, 2 weeks after DPC sensitization. The treatment denotes: therapeutic diphenylcyclopropenone sensitization with weekly scalp DPC. Germline CDR1 reads DFQATT; CDR2 reads SNEGSKA (reference sequence). The CDR3 consists of 15 residues. Trimming took 1 base from V and 0 from J, leaving 10 bases between them. One entry per CDR3 protein results from TCRdb running MiXCR on the RACE reads. This table holds 150,000 to 200,000 distinct CDR3 sequences, 13% to 15% found once. V and J are TRBV20-1 and TRBJ2-4; TRBD1 might be the D (6 bases). Sample: whole blood, taken in connection with sensitization to the hapten diphenylcyclopropenone (DPC). The TCR sequence derives from a young woman with alopecia areata. Some clones in this sample may be carry-over from other donors' samples. CDR3 region: CSARGGPIAKNIQYF. The CDR3 nucleotides are TGCAGTGCTAGAGGGGGGCCCATAGCCAAAAACATTCAGTACTTC.